A single sample is the source of the 3 T cell receptor beta chains below, sequenced in a study of beta chain features in type 1 diabetes. Notes on the study in general: TCRB CDR3 length was moderately but significantly reduced in all four CD4+ subsets of Type 1 diabetes patients.

The isolated RNA, all of it, was reverse transcribed, so expressed TCRB transcripts were what got sequenced. Measured with immunoSEQ multiplex PCR; TCRdb has only the in-frame clones, and not every one. The table records roughly 230,000 clones, approximately 11% of them present only once. Antigen specificity for these receptors is unknown. The sample comprised naive CD4+ T cells from blood. Every receptor here comes from a man aged 25-45 years with type 1 diabetes.

This clone was seen only a few times. J is TRBJ2-3 and V is TRBV7-3; possibly TRBD2 for D (7 bases). The CDR3 covers 15 residues. V lost 7 bases, J lost 2 bases, and 16 bases lay in between. Germline lookup yields CDR1 SGHTA and CDR2 FQGTGA. The CDR3 reads CASTRGGGLTDTQYF. In DNA, the CDR3 is TGTGCCAGCACCCGGGGAGGGGGGCTCACAGATACGCAGTATTTT.

The table lists this clone with a few counts. The J gene is TRBJ2-7, the V gene TRBV2; the match to TRBD1 covers 9 bases. The CDR3 is made up of 14 amino acids. The V gene end was trimmed by 8 bases and the J gene end by 3 bases; junction bases not matched to a gene: 8. The germline V gene has CDR1 SNHLY and CDR2 FYNNEI. The DNA of the CDR3 is TGTGCCAGCGCCCTCGGGACAGGGCTCTACGAGCAGTACTTC. It is translated as CASALGTGLYEQYF.

This clone was counted between two and nine times. At one end, the junction sequence differs from germline, possibly due to a read error. The rearrangement links TRBV7-7 to TRBJ2-2; D ambiguous. Germline CDR1 is SSHAT and CDR2 is FNYEAQ (reference sequence). The CDR3 has 15 residues. CDR3 residues: CASSLVALGAGELFF. As DNA, the CDR3 is TGTGCTAGCAGCTTAGTCGCTTTGGGCGCGGGGGAGCTGTTTTTT.